Below, 9 T cell receptor beta chains from the same sample are listed, as sequenced in a study of monozygotic twins with inflammatory bowel disease. TCRdb reprocessed the 5' RACE reads; each CDR3 protein has one entry and no DNA is given. The sample holds 170,000 or so distinct CDR3 sequences. Sequencing used blood. These receptors originate from a human donor with ulcerative colitis or Crohn's disease, or a healthy co-twin of an affected twin (not recorded which).

The chain carries TRBV12-3 or TRBV12-4 and TRBJ2-7; TCRdb gives TRBD2 as the D gene, but with no DNA this cannot be confirmed. The length of the CDR3 is 17 residues. The CDR3: CASSPGTSGSWSYEQYF.

V usage is TRBV19 and J usage is TRBJ2-1. Germline lookup yields CDR1 LNHDA and CDR2 SQIVND (reference sequence). CDR3 length equals 14 residues. This chain's CDR3 is CASSIVLAVDEQFF.

CDR3: CSARALQGRETQYF. The genes are TRBV20-1 and TRBJ2-5; TCRdb indicates TRBD2, and absent DNA this call remains unverified. The CDR3 spans 14 residues. Germline CDR1 is DFQATT and CDR2 is SNEGSKA (reference sequence).

The chain combines TRBV27 with TRBJ1-6; TCRdb returns TRBD1, unconfirmable since there is no DNA. The length of the CDR3 is 16 residues. Germline V CDR1 and CDR2: MNHEY, SMNVEV (reference sequence). CDR3 amino acids: CASSLTLTGYNSPLHF.

The V gene is TRBV3-1, the J gene TRBJ1-6. The CDR3 is 13 amino acids. Germline V gives CDR1 LGHDT, CDR2 YNNKEL (reference sequence). CDR3 sequence: CASSRVINSPLHF. Full variable domain (outside the CDR3, taken from reference TRBV3-1 and TRBJ1-6): DTAVSQTPKYLVTQMGNDKSIKCEQNLGHDTMYWYKQDSKKFLKIMFSYNNKELIINETVPNRFSPKSPDKAHLNLHINSLELGDSAVYFCASSRVINSPLHFGNGTRLTVT.

The chain has TRBV19 and TRBJ2-1. Germline assignment: CDR1 LNHDA and CDR2 SQIVND (reference sequence). CDR3 size: 16 residues. CDR3: CASSITVGSSYNEQFF.

This chain connects TRBV28 to TRBJ2-1; the TCRdb D gene call, TRBD1, has no DNA to confirm it. This CDR3 comprises 17 residues. CDR1 is MDHEN and CDR2 is SYDVKM in the germline V gene. The CDR3 is CASSFPTGRSSYNEQFF.

V usage is TRBV29-1 and J usage is TRBJ2-7; TCRdb designates TRBD1, a call that cannot be tested without DNA. Germline CDR1 and CDR2: SQVTM and ANQGSEA. The CDR3 is made up of 13 amino acids. This CDR3 is CSVEAPGHFEQYF.

V and J are TRBV4-3 and TRBJ2-1; TCRdb reports TRBD2, a call that lacks DNA to check it against. The V gene's germline CDR1 is LGHNA and CDR2 YSLEER. The CDR3 has 17 amino acids. CDR3 in amino acids: CASSRQTSGSRDNEQFF.